What follows are 18 T cell receptor beta chains derived from one specimen sequenced in a study of blood T cell repertoires in COVID-19. Assay used: immunoSEQ multiplex PCR; TCRdb lists only in-frame clones, some missing. The sample has 300,000 to 450,000 clones, 85% seen once. Sample: peripheral blood. The receptors were sampled from a woman between 18 and 29 years old with acute or convalescent COVID-19.

The V and J genes are TRBV28 and TRBJ1-4; 7 positions match TRBD1. The CDR3 is 14 residues long. Germline V gives CDR1 MDHEN, CDR2 SYDVKM. V dropped 0 bases and J dropped 8; count of bases not matched to a gene: 3. CDR3 sequence: CASSLWDRREKLFF. CDR3 coding DNA: TGTGCCAGCAGTTTATGGGACAGGAGGGAAAAACTGTTTTTT.

This clone turned up a few times. The chain carries TRBV5-1 and TRBJ2-1; 7 bases match TRBD2. Per the germline V gene, CDR1 is SGHRS and CDR2 is YFSETQ. Trimming at V came to 0 bases and at J to 12 bases, leaving 6 bases not matched to a gene. The CDR3 length is 13 residues. The CDR3 bases are TGCGCCAGCAGCTTGGAATTTGCTAGCGGGCAGTTCTTC. Its translation is CASSLEFASGQFF.

The V and J genes are TRBV7-3 and TRBJ1-5; the D gene is possibly TRBD1 (5 bases). The V end lost 1 base, the J end lost 5 bases, and 12 bases lay between the germline ends. The CDR3 has 15 amino acids. Germline CDR1 reads SGHTA; CDR2 reads FQGTGA. The CDR3 nucleotides read TGTGCCAGCAGCTTAAGGGCAGGGATCGATCAGCCCCAGCATTTT. This sequence encodes CASSLRAGIDQPQHF.

This clone was seen more than once but under ten times. DNA of the CDR3: TGTGCCAGCAGCCAAGGGGGACAGGGGGTATATGGCTACACCTTC. Translated, it gives CASSQGGQGVYGYTF. The chain has TRBV3-1 (or the pseudogene TRBV3-2) and TRBJ1-2; 11 nucleotides align to TRBD1. The CDR3 contains 15 residues. Germline CDR1 LGHDT, CDR2 YNNKEL (reference sequence). J lost 5 bases, V lost 1 base, and 3 bases had no gene match.

This chain joins TRBV19 and TRBJ1-2; TRBD1 matches 9 bases. V gave up 5 bases and J gave up 6 bases; unmatched junction bases: 4. The CDR3 has 13 amino acids. Per germline, CDR1 LNHDA and CDR2 SQIVND (reference sequence). The CDR3 DNA follows: TGTGCCAGTAGTGGGACAGGGATTAATGGCTACACCTTC. This encodes CASSGTGINGYTF.

The genes are TRBV11-2 and TRBJ2-1; TRBD2 aligns across 12 bases. Germline V gives CDR1 SGHAT, CDR2 FQNNGV. The trim removed 6 bases at V and 0 bases at J, leaving 9 bases unmatched. This CDR3 has 18 residues. Here the CDR3 DNA reads TGTGCCAGCAGACGGGGACTAGCGGGCTCGAGCTCCTACAATGAGCAGTTCTTC. It translates to CASRRGLAGSSSYNEQFF.

Here the CDR3 DNA reads TGTGCCAGCAGCTTAAGTCGAGGGCATGAAGAGACCCAGTACTTC. Protein: CASSLSRGHEETQYF. The chain combines TRBV7-3 with TRBJ2-5, with a possible D match to TRBD2 (5 bases). Deletions cut 1 base from V and 3 bases from J, with 12 bases between. Germline-derived CDR1 and CDR2 are SGHTA and FQGTGA. The CDR3 runs to 15 residues.

This clone has a single count. In DNA, the CDR3 is TGTGCCAGCAGTCCTGATAGCGGTTACAATGAGCAGTTCTTC. Protein sequence: CASSPDSGYNEQFF. The chain combines TRBV6-5 with TRBJ2-1; possibly TRBD2 for D (6 bases). CDR1 MNHEY and CDR2 SVGAGI come from the germline V gene. Trimming took 5 bases from V and 4 from J, leaving 12 bases between them. This CDR3 is built from 14 residues.

This chain joins TRBV7-9 and TRBJ1-6, with 7 bases fitting TRBD1. The CDR3 extends over 16 amino acids. J gave up 14 bases and V 5 bases, and 18 bases lay outside the gene matches. Germline CDR1 is SEHNR and CDR2 is FQNEAQ (reference sequence). CDR3 in DNA: TGTGCCAGCAGCACCTCGACAGGGTCTGGAATTGGGTCCCTCCACTTT. This translates into CASSTSTGSGIGSLHF.

This clone was observed a handful of times. This sequence joins TRBV7-2 and TRBJ1-2; D perhaps matches TRBD1 (5 bases). The V end lost 5 bases, the J end lost 4 bases, and 20 bases lay between the germline ends. Looked up from germline, CDR1 is SGHTA and CDR2 is FQGNSA. The CDR3 is 16 amino acids. CDR3 nucleotide sequence: TGTGCCAGCAGCCCCGGCCTACGGGGAGGGGTCTATGGCTACACCTTC. This codes for CASSPGLRGGVYGYTF.

The CDR3 protein is CASSNRQGNRYYGYTF. In DNA, the CDR3 is TGTGCCAGTAGTAACCGACAGGGGAATAGGTATTATGGCTACACCTTC. This chain connects TRBV19 to TRBJ1-2; the match to TRBD1 covers 8 bases. Trimming removed 4 bases from V and 5 bases from J; junction bases left unmatched: 12. Germline values: CDR1 LNHDA, CDR2 SQIVND (reference sequence). The CDR3 covers 16 residues.

The rearrangement links TRBV2 to TRBJ2-3, with 11 nucleotides matching TRBD2. V dropped 5 bases and J dropped 2; count of bases not matched to a gene: 3. This CDR3 is built from 15 residues. Germline CDR1 reads SNHLY; CDR2 reads FYNNEI. The DNA of the CDR3 is TGTGCCAGCAGTACGGGACTAGCGGTCACAGATACGCAGTATTTT. This encodes CASSTGLAVTDTQYF.

The V and J genes are TRBV6-5 and TRBJ2-2; 7 nucleotides align to TRBD1. CDR1 and CDR2 (germline): MNHEY, SVGAGI. The CDR3 is 15 residues long. V lost 9 bases and J lost 2; bases outside the gene matches: 9. The CDR3, as DNA: TGTGCCAGTTTTGGGACAGAGAAAAACACCGGGGAGCTGTTTTTT. It codes for CASFGTEKNTGELFF.

This sequence joins TRBV30 and TRBJ2-3; D may be TRBD1 (6 bases). Germline loops: CDR1 GTSNPN, CDR2 SVGIG (reference sequence). V lost 2 bases and J 2 bases, leaving 14 bases between the germline ends. CDR3 length: 15 amino acids. CDR3 DNA: TGTGCCTGGAGTCTCATGACAGGAAACACAGATACGCAGTATTTT. Its translation is CAWSLMTGNTDTQYF.

The chain has TRBV7-3 and TRBJ2-1; TRBD2 matches 9 bases. The germline CDR1 and CDR2 sequences are SGHTA and FQGTGA. The CDR3 has 16 amino acids. V dropped 5 bases and J dropped 8; count of bases not matched to a gene: 13. CDR3 nucleotides: TGTGCCAGCAGCCTCACCTCCGGGACTAGCATATATGAGCAGTTCTTC. The encoded protein is CASSLTSGTSIYEQFF.

V is TRBV7-8 and J is TRBJ1-2; no clear D. The germline V and J ends were trimmed by 9 bases and 6 bases, with 14 bases remaining between them. Per germline, CDR1 SGHVS and CDR2 FQNEAQ. The CDR3 sequence is 12 residues long. CDR3 nucleotides: TGTGCCAGTTCAGAAAAGGCGGATGGCTACACCTTC. It specifies CASSEKADGYTF.

The chain is built from TRBV5-1 and TRBJ2-7; TRBD2 matches 9 bases. V lost 4 bases and J lost 6; bases outside the gene matches: 11. This CDR3 contains 15 residues. The germline V gene encodes CDR1 SGHRS and CDR2 YFSETQ. The CDR3 coding sequence is TGCGCCAGCAGCGCATACCTAGCGGGAACGCGCGAGCAGTACTTC. This sequence encodes CASSAYLAGTREQYF.

This chain links TRBV19 with TRBJ1-5; D is possibly TRBD1 (5 bases). There are 14 residues in the CDR3. Trimming took off 8 bases at V and 4 bases at J, with 15 bases between the two ends. Germline values: CDR1 LNHDA, CDR2 SQIVND (reference sequence). In nucleotides, the CDR3 is TGTGCCAGTCGTCCGGCCAGGGCTAATCAGCCCCAGCATTTT. Protein sequence: CASRPARANQPQHF.